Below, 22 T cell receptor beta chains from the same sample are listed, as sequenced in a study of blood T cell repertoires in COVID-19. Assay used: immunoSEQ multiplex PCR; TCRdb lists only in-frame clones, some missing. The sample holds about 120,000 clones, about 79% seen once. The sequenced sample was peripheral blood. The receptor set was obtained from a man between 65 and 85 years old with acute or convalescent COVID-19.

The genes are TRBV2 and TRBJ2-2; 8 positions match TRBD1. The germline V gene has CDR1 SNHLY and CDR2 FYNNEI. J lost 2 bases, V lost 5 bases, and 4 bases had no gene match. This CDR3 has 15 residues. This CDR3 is CASSQGASNTGELFF. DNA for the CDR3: TGTGCCAGCAGTCAGGGGGCTTCTAACACCGGGGAGCTGTTTTTT.

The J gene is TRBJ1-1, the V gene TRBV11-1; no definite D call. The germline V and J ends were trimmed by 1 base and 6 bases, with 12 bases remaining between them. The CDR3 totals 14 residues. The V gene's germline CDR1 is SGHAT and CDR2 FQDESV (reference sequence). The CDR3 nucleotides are TGTGCCAGCAGCTTAGGACCAACAGTAGCTGAAGCTTTCTTT. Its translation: CASSLGPTVAEAFF.

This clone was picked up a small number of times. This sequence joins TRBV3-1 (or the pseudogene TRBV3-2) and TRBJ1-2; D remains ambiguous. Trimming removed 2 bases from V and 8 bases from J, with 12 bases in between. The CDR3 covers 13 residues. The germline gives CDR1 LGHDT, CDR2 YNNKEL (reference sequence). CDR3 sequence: CASSQNRKEGYTF. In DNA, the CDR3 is TGTGCCAGCAGCCAAAATCGGAAGGAGGGCTACACCTTC.

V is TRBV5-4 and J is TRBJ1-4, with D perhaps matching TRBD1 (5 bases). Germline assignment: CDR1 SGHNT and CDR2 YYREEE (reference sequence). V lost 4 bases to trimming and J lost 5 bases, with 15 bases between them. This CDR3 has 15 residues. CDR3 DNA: TGTGCCAGCAGCCTGCGACAGCCGGCGAATGAAAAACTGTTTTTT. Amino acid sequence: CASSLRQPANEKLFF. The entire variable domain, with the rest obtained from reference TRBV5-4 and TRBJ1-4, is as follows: ETGVTQSPTHLIKTRGQQVTLRCSSQSGHNTVSWYQQALGQGPQFIFQYYREEENGRGNFPPRFSGLQFPNYSSELNVNALELDDSALYLCASSLRQPANEKLFFGSGTQLSVL.

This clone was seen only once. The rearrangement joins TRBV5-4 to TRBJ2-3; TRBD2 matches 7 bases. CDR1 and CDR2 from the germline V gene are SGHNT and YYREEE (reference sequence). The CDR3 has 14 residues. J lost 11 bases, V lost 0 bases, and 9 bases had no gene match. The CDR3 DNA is TGTGCCAGCAGCTTGGCCGCCGCTAGCGGAGTGCAGTATTTT. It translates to CASSLAAASGVQYF.

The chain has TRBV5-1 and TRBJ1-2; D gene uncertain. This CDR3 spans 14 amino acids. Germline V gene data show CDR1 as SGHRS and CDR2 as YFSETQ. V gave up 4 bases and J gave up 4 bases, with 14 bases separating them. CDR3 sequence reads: CASSPAELSYGYTF. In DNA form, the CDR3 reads TGCGCCAGCAGCCCCGCTGAGTTGTCCTATGGCTACACCTTC.

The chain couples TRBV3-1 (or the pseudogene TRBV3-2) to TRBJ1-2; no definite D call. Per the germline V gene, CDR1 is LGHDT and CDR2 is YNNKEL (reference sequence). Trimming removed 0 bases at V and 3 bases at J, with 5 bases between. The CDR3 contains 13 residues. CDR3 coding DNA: TGTGCCAGCAGCCAAGATCCAGACTATGGCTACACCTTC. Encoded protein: CASSQDPDYGYTF.

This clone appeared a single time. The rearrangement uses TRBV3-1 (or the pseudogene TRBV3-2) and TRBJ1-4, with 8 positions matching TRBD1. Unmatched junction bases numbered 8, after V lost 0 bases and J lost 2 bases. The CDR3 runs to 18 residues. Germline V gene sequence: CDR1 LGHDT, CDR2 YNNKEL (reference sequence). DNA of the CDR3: TGTGCCAGCAGCCAAGATTGGCCAGGGGGCGCGACTAATGAAAAACTGTTTTTT. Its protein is CASSQDWPGGATNEKLFF.

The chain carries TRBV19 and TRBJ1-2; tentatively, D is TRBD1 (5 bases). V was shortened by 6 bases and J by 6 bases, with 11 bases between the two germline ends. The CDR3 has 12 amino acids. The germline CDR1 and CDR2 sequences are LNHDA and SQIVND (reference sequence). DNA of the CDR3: TGTGCCAGTAGCAGACAGAGGCATGGCTACACCTTC. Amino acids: CASSRQRHGYTF.

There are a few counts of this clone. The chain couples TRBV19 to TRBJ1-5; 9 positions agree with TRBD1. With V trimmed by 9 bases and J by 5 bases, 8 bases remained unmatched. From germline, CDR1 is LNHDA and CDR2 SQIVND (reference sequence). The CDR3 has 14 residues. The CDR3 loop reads CASQRTGDYQPQHF. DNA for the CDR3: TGTGCCAGCCAGAGGACAGGGGACTATCAGCCCCAGCATTTT.

Written as DNA, the CDR3 is TGTGCCAGCCGGGACAGGGTGAATCAGCCCCAGCATTTT. Translating it yields CASRDRVNQPQHF. The chain carries TRBV19 and TRBJ1-5, with TRBD1 identical over 9 bases. The germline V gene encodes CDR1 LNHDA and CDR2 SQIVND (reference sequence). The CDR3 contains 13 residues. Losses at the gene ends were 9 bases for V and 4 bases for J; bases not matched to a gene: 4.

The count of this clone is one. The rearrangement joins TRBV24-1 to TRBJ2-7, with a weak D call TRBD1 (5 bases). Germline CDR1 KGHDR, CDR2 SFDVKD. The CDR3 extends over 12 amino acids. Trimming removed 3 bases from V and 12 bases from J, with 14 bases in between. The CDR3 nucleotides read TGTGCCACCAGTGATATAACAGGTCCTGGGTACTTC. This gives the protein CATSDITGPGYF.

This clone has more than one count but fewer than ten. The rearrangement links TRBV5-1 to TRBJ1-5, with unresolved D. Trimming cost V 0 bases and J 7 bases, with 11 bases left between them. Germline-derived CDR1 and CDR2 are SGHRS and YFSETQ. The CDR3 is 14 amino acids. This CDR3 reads CASSLGGGGQPQHF. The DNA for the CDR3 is TGCGCCAGCAGCTTGGGAGGTGGCGGCCAGCCCCAGCATTTT.

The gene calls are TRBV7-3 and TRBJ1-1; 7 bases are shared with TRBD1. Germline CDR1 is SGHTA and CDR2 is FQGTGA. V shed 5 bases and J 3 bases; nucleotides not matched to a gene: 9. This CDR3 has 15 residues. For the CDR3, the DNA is TGTGCCAGCAGCAAGCGACAGGGAAGGGACACTGAAGCTTTCTTT. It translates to CASSKRQGRDTEAFF.

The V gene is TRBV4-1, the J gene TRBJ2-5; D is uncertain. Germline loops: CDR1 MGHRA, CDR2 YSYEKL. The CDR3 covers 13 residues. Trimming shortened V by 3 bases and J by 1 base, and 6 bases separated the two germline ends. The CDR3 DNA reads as TGCGCCAGCAGCCAGAGGATCCAAGAGACCCAGTACTTC. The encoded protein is CASSQRIQETQYF.

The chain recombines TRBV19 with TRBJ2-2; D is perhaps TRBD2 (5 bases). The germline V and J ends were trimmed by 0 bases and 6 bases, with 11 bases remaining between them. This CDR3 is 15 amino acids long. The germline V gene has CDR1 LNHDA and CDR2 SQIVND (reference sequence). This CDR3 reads CASSIDGPRAGELFF. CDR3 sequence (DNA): TGTGCCAGTAGTATAGACGGTCCGAGGGCCGGGGAGCTGTTTTTT.

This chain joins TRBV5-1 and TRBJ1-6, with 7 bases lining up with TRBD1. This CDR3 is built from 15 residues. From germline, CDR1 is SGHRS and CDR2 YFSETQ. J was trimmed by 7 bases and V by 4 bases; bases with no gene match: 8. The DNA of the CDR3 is TGCGCCAGCAGCCCGGCGGACAGGACCAATTCACCCCTCCACTTT. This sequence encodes CASSPADRTNSPLHF.

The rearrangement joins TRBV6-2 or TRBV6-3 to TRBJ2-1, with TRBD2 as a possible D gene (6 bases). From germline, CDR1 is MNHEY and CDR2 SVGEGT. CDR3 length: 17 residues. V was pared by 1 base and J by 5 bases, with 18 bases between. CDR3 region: CASSYLLGGAEDNEQFF. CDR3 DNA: TGTGCCAGCAGTTACTTGCTGGGCGGGGCGGAGGACAATGAGCAGTTCTTC.

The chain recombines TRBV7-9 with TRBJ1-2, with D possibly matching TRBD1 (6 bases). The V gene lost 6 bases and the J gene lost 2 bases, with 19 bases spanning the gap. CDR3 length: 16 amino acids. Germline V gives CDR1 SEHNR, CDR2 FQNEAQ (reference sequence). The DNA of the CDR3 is TGTGCCAGCAGTTTCGGCGTGGGGGCGCAAAACTATGGCTACACCTTC. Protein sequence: CASSFGVGAQNYGYTF.

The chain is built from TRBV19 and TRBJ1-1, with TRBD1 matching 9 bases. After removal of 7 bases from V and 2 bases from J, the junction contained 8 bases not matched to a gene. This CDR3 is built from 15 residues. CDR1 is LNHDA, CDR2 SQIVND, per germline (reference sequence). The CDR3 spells CASTQGQGRNTEAFF. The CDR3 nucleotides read TGTGCCAGTACCCAAGGACAGGGGAGAAACACTGAAGCTTTCTTT.

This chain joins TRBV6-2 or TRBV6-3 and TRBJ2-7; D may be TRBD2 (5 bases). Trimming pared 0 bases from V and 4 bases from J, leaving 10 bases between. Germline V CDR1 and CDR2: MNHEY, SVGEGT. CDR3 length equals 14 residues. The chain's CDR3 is CASSYSRVGYEQYF. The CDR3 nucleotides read TGTGCCAGCAGTTACTCGAGGGTCGGTTACGAGCAGTACTTC.

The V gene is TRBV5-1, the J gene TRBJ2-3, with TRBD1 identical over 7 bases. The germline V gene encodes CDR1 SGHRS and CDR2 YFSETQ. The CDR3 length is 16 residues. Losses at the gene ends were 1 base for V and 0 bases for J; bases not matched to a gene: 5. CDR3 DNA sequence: TGCGCCAGCAGCTTGCTGCCAGGGGGAAGCACAGATACGCAGTATTTT. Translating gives CASSLLPGGSTDTQYF.